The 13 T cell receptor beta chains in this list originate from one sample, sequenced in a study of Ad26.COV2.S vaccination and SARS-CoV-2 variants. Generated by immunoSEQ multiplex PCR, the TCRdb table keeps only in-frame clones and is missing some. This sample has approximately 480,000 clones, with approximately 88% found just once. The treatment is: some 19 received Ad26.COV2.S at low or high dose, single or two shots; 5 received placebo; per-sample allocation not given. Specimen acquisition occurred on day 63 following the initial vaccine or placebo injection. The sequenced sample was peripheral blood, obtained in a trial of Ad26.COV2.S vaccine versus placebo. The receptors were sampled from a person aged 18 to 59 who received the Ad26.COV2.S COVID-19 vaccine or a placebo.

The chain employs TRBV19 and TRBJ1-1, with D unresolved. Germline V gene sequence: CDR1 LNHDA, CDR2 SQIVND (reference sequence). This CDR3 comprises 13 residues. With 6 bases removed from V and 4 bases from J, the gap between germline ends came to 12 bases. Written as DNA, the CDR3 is TGTGCCAGTAGGCGACCCGTGAGCACTGAAGCTTTCTTT. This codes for CASRRPVSTEAFF.

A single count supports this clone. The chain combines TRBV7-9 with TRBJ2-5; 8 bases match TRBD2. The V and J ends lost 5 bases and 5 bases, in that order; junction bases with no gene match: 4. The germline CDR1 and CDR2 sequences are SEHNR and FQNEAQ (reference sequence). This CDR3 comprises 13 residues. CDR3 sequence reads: CASSPPGGETQYF. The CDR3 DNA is TGTGCCAGCAGCCCGCCGGGGGGGGAGACCCAGTACTTC.

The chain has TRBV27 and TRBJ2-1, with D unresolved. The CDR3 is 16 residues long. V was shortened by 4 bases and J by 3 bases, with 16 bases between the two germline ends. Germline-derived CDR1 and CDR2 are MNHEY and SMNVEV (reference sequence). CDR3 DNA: TGTGCCAGCAGTTGGAACTTGGCTCCCGGCTACAATGAGCAGTTCTTC. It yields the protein CASSWNLAPGYNEQFF.

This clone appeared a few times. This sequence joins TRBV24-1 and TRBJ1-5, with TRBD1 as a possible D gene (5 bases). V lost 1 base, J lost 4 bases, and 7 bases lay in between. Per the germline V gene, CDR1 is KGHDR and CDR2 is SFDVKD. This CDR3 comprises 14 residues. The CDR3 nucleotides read TGTGCCACCAGTGATTTATCAGGGAATCAGCCCCAGCATTTT. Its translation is CATSDLSGNQPQHF.

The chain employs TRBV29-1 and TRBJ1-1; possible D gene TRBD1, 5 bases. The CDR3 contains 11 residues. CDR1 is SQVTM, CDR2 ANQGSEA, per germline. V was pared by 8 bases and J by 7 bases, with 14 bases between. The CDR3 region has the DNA TGCAGCACATGGGCGGGACTTGAAGCTTTCTTT. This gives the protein CSTWAGLEAFF.

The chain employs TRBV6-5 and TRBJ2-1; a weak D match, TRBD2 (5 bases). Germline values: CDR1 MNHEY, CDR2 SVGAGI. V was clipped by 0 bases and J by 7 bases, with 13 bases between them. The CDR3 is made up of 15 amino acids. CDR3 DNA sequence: TGTGCCAGCAGTTACTCGTGGGGAGCTAGGAATGAGCAGTTCTTC. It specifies CASSYSWGARNEQFF.

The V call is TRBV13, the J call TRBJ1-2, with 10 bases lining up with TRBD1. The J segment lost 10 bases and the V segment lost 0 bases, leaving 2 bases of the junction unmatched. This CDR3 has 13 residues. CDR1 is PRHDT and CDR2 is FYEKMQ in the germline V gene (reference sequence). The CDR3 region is CASSLGTGGLYTF. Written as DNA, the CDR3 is TGTGCCAGCAGCTTAGGGACAGGGGGCCTCTACACCTTC.

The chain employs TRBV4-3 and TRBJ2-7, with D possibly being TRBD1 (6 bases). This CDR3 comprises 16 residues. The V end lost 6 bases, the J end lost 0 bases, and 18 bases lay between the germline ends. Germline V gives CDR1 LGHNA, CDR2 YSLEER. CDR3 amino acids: CASSREKTGYSYEQYF. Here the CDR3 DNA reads TGCGCCAGCAGTCGAGAGAAGACAGGTTACTCCTACGAGCAGTACTTC.

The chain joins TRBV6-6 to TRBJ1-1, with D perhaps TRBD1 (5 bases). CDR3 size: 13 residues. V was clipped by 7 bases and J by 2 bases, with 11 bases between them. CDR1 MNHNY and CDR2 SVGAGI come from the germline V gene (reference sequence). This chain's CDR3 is CASIWGGNTEAFF. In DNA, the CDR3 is TGTGCCAGCATCTGGGGGGGAAACACTGAAGCTTTCTTT.

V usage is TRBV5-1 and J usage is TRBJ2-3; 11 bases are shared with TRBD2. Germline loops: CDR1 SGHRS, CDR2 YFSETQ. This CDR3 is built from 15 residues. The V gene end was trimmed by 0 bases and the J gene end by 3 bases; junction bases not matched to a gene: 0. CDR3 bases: TGCGCCAGCAGCTTGGCTAGCGGGAGGACAGATACGCAGTATTTT. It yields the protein CASSLASGRTDTQYF.

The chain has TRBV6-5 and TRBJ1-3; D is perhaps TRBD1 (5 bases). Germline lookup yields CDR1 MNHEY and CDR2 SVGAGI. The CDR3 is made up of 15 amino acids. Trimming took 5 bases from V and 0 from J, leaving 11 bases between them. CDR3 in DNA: TGTGCCAGCAGTAGGGACGGCCTCTCTGGAAACACCATATATTTT. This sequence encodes CASSRDGLSGNTIYF.

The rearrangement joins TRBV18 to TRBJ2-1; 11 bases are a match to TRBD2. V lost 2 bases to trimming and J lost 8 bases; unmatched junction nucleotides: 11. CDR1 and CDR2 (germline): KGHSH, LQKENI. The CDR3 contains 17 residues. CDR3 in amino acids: CASSPVLGLAVEDEQFF. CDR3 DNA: TGTGCCAGCTCACCAGTTCTGGGACTAGCGGTGGAGGATGAGCAGTTCTTC.

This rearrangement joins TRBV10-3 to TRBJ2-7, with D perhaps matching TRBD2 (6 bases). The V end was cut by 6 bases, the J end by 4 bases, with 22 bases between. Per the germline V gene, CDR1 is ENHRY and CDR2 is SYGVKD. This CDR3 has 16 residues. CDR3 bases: TGTGCCATCAGCGGACCATTTAGCGGAAACCCTTACGAGCAGTACTTC. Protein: CAISGPFSGNPYEQYF.